This note documents a single T cell receptor (beta chain) sequence. This clone came up a few times. Its antigen is currently not known. Per-nucleotide qualities are absent, and no much larger clonotype sits a single base away. The data derive from a study of blood T cell repertoires in COVID-19 (dated by TCRdb to the early 2020s). General notes on the study: The collaborator samples originated in the United States, Italy and Spain and spanned the acute and convalescent phases of COVID-19. The prospective study material was composed of cDNA or gDNA derived from T cells, B-cell-depleted T cells, or PBMCs. The sample metadata nearly always contained a de-identified subject ID, COVID-19 status, age in years and sex. The samples were drawn from two sources: the first 160 participants of the ongoing ImmuneRACE study, and about 1,300 subjects contributed by 6 global collaborators. Deeply sampled blood TCRbeta repertoires from subjects exposed to, actively infected with, or recovered from COVID-19 were included in the dataset. Where available, HLA class I and class II types were taken from metadata supplied by the sample provider and were not determined by assay-based typing. A freely available public database, intended as a resource for researchers studying the immune response to SARS-CoV-2, is where the repertoires were released. Here is what the overall study found, with its caveats: Clinical and demographic metadata were provided uncurated, with the amount varying by source and participant.

Participants in the prospective study were enrolled through a virtual design, were aged about 18 to 90 years, and lived in roughly 24 United States geographic areas. Cohort assignment in the prospective study relied on participant-reported clinical history from a screening survey and a study questionnaire. Exposed participants were defined as having been in contact with someone with a PCR-confirmed or clinician-diagnosed COVID-19 case within 2 weeks of study entry. Mobile phlebotomists in the prospective study collected whole blood, serum and a nasopharyngeal or oropharyngeal swab from every participant. Participants in the prospective study had the option to provide additional blood draws and questionnaires over a roughly 2-month period. Blood samples from the prospective study were shipped frozen or at room temperature prior to DNA extraction. Trimming removed 3 bases from V and 0 bases from J; the gene matches leave 4 bases unexplained. There are 15 amino acids in the CDR3, from cysteine to phenylalanine inclusive. Here the CDR3 DNA is all that survives: 45 bases in frame from base 1. Looking up the germline V gene (reference sequence) yields CDR1 LNHDA and CDR2 SQIVND.

TCRbeta CDR3 regions were amplified from genomic DNA using the immunoSEQ Assay, a bias-controlled multiplex PCR. The authors' analysis ran thus. Within the assay, amplification of reference gene primers was used to estimate how many nucleated cells each sample contained. Sequence reads were collapsed and filtered to measure the absolute abundance of every unique TCRbeta CDR3 rearrangement. For each sample, productive Simpson clonality was calculated by taking the square root of Simpson's diversity index across productive rearrangements. The clones in this table, taken by TCRdb from immuneACCESS, are in-frame only. Not every clone is retained; where verified, under half of the shortfall comes from an unresolved V gene, and the cause of the rest is unknown. From that table come the V and J calls and clone size; the DNA was used to work out D and trimming. The sample table holds about 350,000 clones, of which about nine tenths were seen once. Just over 1% of the sample lies in the top ten.

The chain uses TRBV19 and TRBJ2-7; TRBD2 fits 8 bases in the junction. Sequenced input: PBMCs or T cells enriched from blood (not recorded which). The origin of this receptor is a woman aged 25 to 45 who had been exposed to COVID-19. CDR3 sequence: CASSMSGRYSYEQYF. The DNA reads TGTGCCAGTAGTATGAGCGGGAGATACTCCTACGAGCAGTACTTC.